This entry lists 23 T cell receptor beta chains sequenced from one sample in a study of cytomegalovirus exposure and HLA in healthy donors. Amplification used 60 Vbeta primers and 13 Jbeta primers. Produced via immunoSEQ multiplex PCR; TCRdb's table is partial and in-frame only. The sample gives under 150,000 clones, around four fifths of which show up once; approximately 2.6% is in the top ten. The sequencing input was PBMCs. The receptor set was obtained from a boy aged 2 to 10 in good health and CMV-seronegative.

The chain combines TRBV7-2 with TRBJ2-7; 7 nucleotides agree with TRBD2. In germline, CDR1 is SGHTA, CDR2 FQGNSA. V gave up 4 bases and J gave up 4 bases; unmatched junction bases: 7. The CDR3 runs to 14 residues. CDR3 DNA sequence: TGTGCCAGCAGCTGGGCGGTGGGGGGGTACGAGCAGTACGTC. Encoded protein: CASSWAVGGYEQYV.

The V and J genes are TRBV6-6 and TRBJ1-5; TRBD1 is a possible D gene (6 bases). Trimming took off 2 bases at V and 7 bases at J, with 12 bases between the two ends. Germline V gives CDR1 MNHNY, CDR2 SVGAGI (reference sequence). CDR3 length: 14 amino acids. Here the CDR3 reads CASSYDRMEQPQHF. The CDR3 nucleotides read TGTGCCAGCAGTTACGACAGGATGGAGCAGCCCCAGCATTTT.

The V call is TRBV4-3, the J call TRBJ1-5; tentative D call: TRBD1 (5 bases). The CDR3 has 14 residues. V was shortened by 2 bases and J by 4 bases, with 9 bases between the two germline ends. CDR1 LGHNA and CDR2 YSLEER come from the germline V gene. The CDR3 DNA sequence: TGCGCCAGCAGCCAATTGAAGGGGAATCAGCCCCAGCATTTT. This encodes CASSQLKGNQPQHF.

The chain is built from TRBV7-9 and TRBJ1-1; 8 positions agree with TRBD1. CDR3 length equals 18 residues. Germline assignment: CDR1 SEHNR and CDR2 FQNEAQ (reference sequence). V trimming: 6 bases; J trimming: 0 bases; junction bases outside the gene matches: 15. The CDR3 nucleotides are TGTGCCAGCAGTCCAAACCAGGGGGCGTCCCGGATGAACACTGAAGCTTTCTTT. This encodes CASSPNQGASRMNTEAFF. Full variable domain (rest looked up from reference TRBV7-9 and TRBJ1-1): DTGVSQNPRHKITKRGQNVTFRCDPISEHNRLYWYRQTLGQGPEFLTYFQNEAQLEKSRLLSDRFSAERPKGSFSTLEIQRTEQGDSAMYLCASSPNQGASRMNTEAFFGQGTRLTVV.

This sequence joins TRBV5-4 and TRBJ2-2, with a tentative D call TRBD1 (6 bases). The V gene's germline CDR1 is SGHNT and CDR2 YYREEE (reference sequence). The ends were cut back, 0 bases at V and 5 bases at J, with 14 bases in the middle. This CDR3 comprises 16 residues. The DNA of the CDR3 is TGTGCCAGCAGCTTGGGCAGGGGCGTTGTTACCGGGGAGCTGTTTTTT. Translated, it gives CASSLGRGVVTGELFF.

This clone was seen only once. This chain connects TRBV27 to TRBJ1-2, with a possible D match to TRBD1 (6 bases). Germline V gene lookup returns CDR1 MNHEY and CDR2 SMNVEV (reference sequence). This CDR3 is 15 amino acids long. V gave up 5 bases and J gave up 3 bases, with 16 bases separating them. CDR3 sequence (DNA): TGTGCCAGCAGTCAACAGGGCCTCAGAGACTATGGCTACACCTTC. Protein sequence: CASSQQGLRDYGYTF.

This clone showed up just once. The V gene is TRBV4-2, the J gene TRBJ2-2, with a possible D match to TRBD2 (5 bases). Germline V gene data show CDR1 as LGHNA and CDR2 as YNFKEQ. The CDR3 consists of 16 residues. The V end was cut by 0 bases, the J end by 6 bases, with 14 bases between. CDR3 region: CASSQEAGGGSGELFF. The CDR3 bases are TGTGCCAGCAGCCAAGAGGCTGGAGGAGGATCCGGGGAGCTGTTTTTT.

In its sample, this clone was seen a few times. The V gene is TRBV6-4, the J gene TRBJ2-2; tentative D call: TRBD1 (6 bases). V lost 5 bases to trimming and J lost 0 bases, with 10 bases between them. This CDR3 comprises 15 residues. Germline V gives CDR1 MRHNA, CDR2 SNTAGT. The DNA for the CDR3 is TGTGCCAGCAGTCCGGGACACACGAACACCGGGGAGCTGTTTTTT. Residues: CASSPGHTNTGELFF.

This clone has a single count. The CDR3 sequence: CASSKALGHTEAFF. The CDR3, as DNA: TGTGCCAGCAGCAAAGCGCTGGGCCACACTGAAGCTTTCTTT. The chain has TRBV21-1 and TRBJ1-1; the D call in the table, TRBD1, was not verified against the DNA. TRBV21-1 is a listed pseudogene. This CDR3 is 14 amino acids long.

The rearrangement uses TRBV7-3 and TRBJ1-1; D is unclear. Germline V gene lookup returns CDR1 SGHTA and CDR2 FQGTGA. Trimming cost V 0 bases and J 2 bases, with 7 bases left between them. The CDR3 is 14 residues long. DNA for the CDR3: TGTGCCAGCAGCTTAACGACGGGTAACACTGAAGCTTTCTTT. It codes for CASSLTTGNTEAFF. Full variable domain (remainder filled in from reference TRBV7-3 and TRBJ1-1): GAGVSQTPSNKVTEKGKYVELRCDPISGHTALYWYRQSLGQGPEFLIYFQGTGAADDSGLPNDRFFAVRPEGSVSTLKIQRTERGDSAVYLCASSLTTGNTEAFFGQGTRLTVV.

The chain links TRBV5-1 to TRBJ2-3, with D uncertain. CDR1 and CDR2 from the germline V gene are SGHRS and YFSETQ. The ends were cut back, 0 bases at V and 0 bases at J, with 20 bases in the middle. The CDR3 loop spans 19 amino acids. The CDR3 DNA follows: TGCGCCAGCAGCTTGGGCGATCCACCCCGGAGAGCTAGCACAGATACGCAGTATTTT. Translated: CASSLGDPPRRASTDTQYF.

This clone showed up just a few times. V usage is TRBV10-3 and J usage is TRBJ2-1; D is unresolved. V was shortened by 10 bases and J by 8 bases, with 12 bases between the two germline ends. The CDR3 totals 11 residues. Per germline, CDR1 ENHRY and CDR2 SYGVKD. This chain's CDR3 is CATSIGDEQFF. CDR3 bases: TGTGCCACTTCCATTGGAGATGAGCAGTTCTTC.

This chain connects TRBV6-4 to TRBJ2-1; TRBD2 agrees at 10 bases. The V segment lost 3 bases and the J segment 2 bases; nucleotides outside the gene matches: 1. Germline V CDR1 and CDR2: MRHNA, SNTAGT. The CDR3 runs to 15 residues. In nucleotides, the CDR3 is TGTGCCAGCAGTGATAGCGGGGGGCCCTACAATGAGCAGTTCTTC. Amino acids: CASSDSGGPYNEQFF.

This clone was found once. The chain couples TRBV6-4 to TRBJ1-4, with a tentative D call TRBD1 (5 bases). The CDR3 runs to 15 residues. Trimming pared 3 bases from V and 5 bases from J, leaving 13 bases between. Germline V gene lookup returns CDR1 MRHNA and CDR2 SNTAGT. The CDR3 region has the DNA TGTGCCAGCAGTGAAAAAGGGGCTGGGAATGAAAAACTGTTTTTT. Protein: CASSEKGAGNEKLFF.

This chain connects TRBV30 to TRBJ1-2; possibly TRBD1 for D (6 bases). V was pared by 3 bases and J by 3 bases, with 14 bases between. Germline V lookup: CDR1 GTSNPN, CDR2 SVGIG (reference sequence). The CDR3 totals 14 residues. The CDR3 DNA is TGTGCCTGGAGAGTTGTGGGGGCGGACTATGGCTACACCTTC. This encodes CAWRVVGADYGYTF.

The CDR3 loop reads CASSYTGGMTNEKLFF. The CDR3 bases are TGTGCCAGCAGTTACACAGGGGGCATGACTAATGAAAAACTGTTTTTT. The chain couples TRBV6-5 to TRBJ1-4, with TRBD1 matching over 9 bases. V lost 2 bases to trimming and J lost 2 bases; unmatched junction nucleotides: 3. Germline values: CDR1 MNHEY, CDR2 SVGAGI. The CDR3 loop spans 16 amino acids.

The chain is built from TRBV9 and TRBJ1-2, with 8 bases identical to TRBD1. The CDR3 contains 16 residues. Trimming cost V 3 bases and J 1 base; bases outside gene matches: 8. Germline loops: CDR1 SGDLS, CDR2 YYNGEE. CDR3 DNA: TGTGCCAGCAGCGCAACCGGGACAGGACTTAACTATGGCTACACCTTC. Protein product: CASSATGTGLNYGYTF. The variable domain in full, completed from reference TRBV9 and TRBJ1-2, reads DSGVTQTPKHLITATGQRVTLRCSPRSGDLSVYWYQQSLDQGLQFLIQYYNGEERAKGNILERFSAQQFPDLHSELNLSSLELGDSALYFCASSATGTGLNYGYTFGSGTRLTVV.

This clone was detected once. The chain uses TRBV7-9 and TRBJ2-7, with 13 positions matching TRBD2. Per germline, CDR1 SEHNR and CDR2 FQNEAQ (reference sequence). This CDR3 contains 18 residues. V lost 4 bases to trimming and J lost 0 bases; unmatched junction nucleotides: 9. The CDR3 loop is CASSSTGLAGLSSYEQYF. The CDR3 DNA reads as TGTGCCAGCAGCTCCACGGGACTAGCGGGGCTAAGCTCCTACGAGCAGTACTTC.

The rearrangement uses TRBV6-1 and TRBJ1-1, with D possibly being TRBD1 (5 bases). The CDR3 sequence is 14 residues long. V dropped 6 bases and J dropped 4 bases, with 15 bases sitting between them. Germline V gene data show CDR1 as MNHNS and CDR2 as SASEGT. The CDR3 region is CASSDGALGTEAFF. The CDR3 region has the DNA TGTGCCAGCAGCGATGGGGCGCTGGGCACTGAAGCTTTCTTT.

This clone occurred a few times. The V call is TRBV7-9, the J call TRBJ2-1; D is possibly TRBD1 (7 bases). Germline V gene data show CDR1 as SEHNR and CDR2 as FQNEAQ (reference sequence). Trimming left V 6 bases short and J 7 bases short, with 10 bases between. The CDR3 sequence is 12 residues long. CDR3 protein: CASRPGGNEQFF. In nucleotides, the CDR3 is TGTGCCAGCAGACCAGGGGGGAATGAGCAGTTCTTC.

This clone was counted once. Sequence at one end of the junction differs from germline and may be a read error. The sample contains more than one DNA sequence encoding this CDR3. The chain recombines TRBV6-5 with TRBJ2-2, with 7 bases aligning to TRBD2. The CDR3 spans 14 residues. Germline CDR1 reads MNHEY; CDR2 reads SVGAGI. In DNA form, the CDR3 reads TGTGCCAGCACCGGGGGAGGGGAGGGCGGGGAGCTGTTCTTT. Translating gives CASTGGGEGGELFF.

In the case of this clone: This sample also contains other DNA sequences that code for the same CDR3. J is TRBJ1-1 and V is TRBV5-6; 8 bases line up with TRBD1. The germline gives CDR1 SGHDT, CDR2 YYEEEE. Trimming removed 3 bases from V and 1 base from J; junction bases left unmatched: 2. The CDR3 totals 14 residues. The CDR3 reads CASSWTGRNTEAFF. The CDR3 bases are TGTGCCAGCAGCTGGACAGGGCGGAACACTGAAGCTTTCTTT.

The chain is built from TRBV9 and TRBJ1-2; 10 bases map to TRBD1. This CDR3 is 15 amino acids long. After removal of 2 bases from V and 4 bases from J, the junction contained 5 bases not matched to a gene. In germline, CDR1 is SGDLS, CDR2 YYNGEE. CDR3 protein: CASSVRDRGSYGYTF. The DNA of the CDR3 is TGTGCCAGCAGCGTTAGGGACAGGGGAAGCTATGGCTACACCTTC. Using reference TRBV9 and TRBJ1-2 for the parts outside the CDR3, the full variable domain is DSGVTQTPKHLITATGQRVTLRCSPRSGDLSVYWYQQSLDQGLQFLIQYYNGEERAKGNILERFSAQQFPDLHSELNLSSLELGDSALYFCASSVRDRGSYGYTFGSGTRLTVV.